This TCR beta chain was captured in a study of blood T cells in healthy people across ages. Each of the donors had approximately 10 milliliters of peripheral blood drawn into EDTA-treated Vacutainer tubes. Through a sample-barcoded 5' primer and a J-beta primer mix, a second PCR was run for about 7 to 12 cycles. Each of the samples gave a minimum of 2.5 million paired-end reads that contained CDR3. TCRdb itself ran the 5' RACE reads through MiXCR, one entry per CDR3 protein. The sample contains under 950,000 distinct CDR3 sequences, about 20% of which appear only once. This clonotype has at least ten counts. V was clipped by 1 base and J by 5 bases; unmatched bases: 11. CDR1 is SGHRS, CDR2 YFSETQ, per germline. CDR3 length: 16 residues.

The clonotype was recovered from a man aged 65 to 85 in good health. Sequencing was done on a sample of blood. This chain joins TRBV5-1 and TRBJ2-5; 7 positions match TRBD1. CDR3 loop: CASSLTPGTVKETQYF. CDR3 nucleotide sequence: TGCGCCAGCAGCTTGACCCCTGGGACAGTAAAGGAGACCCAGTACTTC.